Sequencing of this T cell receptor (beta chain) was carried out in a study of shared clonotypes between healthy human individuals. General study findings and limits: How much donors shared clonotypes was expected to be affected by sequencing depth. Sampling used blood alone; tissue repertoires probably differ.

Regarding this clone: The antigen is unknown.

The CDR3 contains 14 residues. Germline-derived CDR1 and CDR2 are SGDLS and YYNGEE. Some clones are missing from TCRdb's copy, which holds only in-frame ones; the method was immunoSEQ multiplex PCR. The sample contains some 2,500,000 clones, 93% of which appear only once. The sample taken for sequencing was naive CD4+ T cells from PBMCs. The subset denotes: CD45RA+ positively selected. The origin of this receptor is a man aged 18 to 29 in good health. Some clones in this sample may be carry-over from other donors' samples. This chain connects TRBV9 to TRBJ2-5; D gene ambiguous. The end of the DNA aligns better with TRBJ2-7, so the J call may be wrong. The CDR3 sequence is CASSVDLRAYEQYF. DNA for the CDR3: TGTGCCAGCAGCGTAGATTTAAGGGCCTACGAGCAGTACTTC.